These T cell receptor beta chains were read from a single sample in a study of blood T cell repertoires in COVID-19. Profiling relied on immunoSEQ multiplex PCR, and the TCRdb table lists in-frame clones only, not all of them. Seen here are around 310,000 clones, about 90% observed once, and the top ten hold approximately 0.98%. Sequenced sample: peripheral blood. Receptor source: a middle-aged woman with COVID-19, enrolled during active disease. The CDR3 runs from the conserved cysteine through the conserved F or W. D genes are given only for firm matches. Size values are once, few and many counts, or a class for expanded clones, and some rows have none.

TRBJ1-4,TRBV5-6,NA,NA,CASSLGLLGEKLFF,TGTGCCAGCAGCTTGGGACTCCTTGGAGAAAAACTGTTTTTT
TRBJ2-7,TRBV28,NA,NA,CASSFYGLAKLYEQYF,TGTGCCAGCAGTTTCTATGGGCTAGCGAAACTCTACGAGCAGTACTTC
TRBJ1-1,TRBV28,NA,TRBD1,CASSTSNRGPAGEAFF,TGTGCCAGCAGTACCTCAAATAGGGGGCCGGCGGGTGAAGCTTTCTTT
TRBJ1-4,TRBV19,NA,NA,CASTMGGRNEKLFF,TGTGCCAGTACCATGGGGGGGAGGAATGAAAAACTGTTTTTT
TRBJ1-3,TRBV6-5,NA,NA,CASSQQGFAGNTIYF,TGTGCCAGCAGTCAACAGGGTTTCGCTGGAAACACCATATATTTT
TRBJ2-7,TRBV19,NA,NA,CASSIGGGRSYEQYF,TGTGCCAGTAGTATAGGCGGCGGTAGATCCTACGAGCAGTACTTC
TRBJ2-4,TRBV14,NA,NA,CASSLNGGQDIQYF,TGTGCCAGCAGCTTGAATGGGGGCCAGGACATTCAGTACTTC
TRBJ1-1,TRBV28,once,TRBD1,CASSARTGGRIGTEAFF,TGTGCCAGCAGTGCTCGGACAGGGGGCCGAATTGGCACTGAAGCTTTCTTT
TRBJ1-3,TRBV4-1,once,NA,CASSQGPGNTIYF,TGCGCCAGCAGCCAAGGTCCAGGAAACACCATATATTTT
TRBJ1-6,TRBV30,NA,NA,CAWRYWENSPLHF,TGTGCCTGGAGGTATTGGGAGAATTCACCCCTCCACTTT
TRBJ2-2,TRBV4-3,NA,NA,CASSQVNSRHGANTGELFF,TGCGCCAGCAGCCAAGTAAATTCCCGACACGGCGCGAACACCGGGGAGCTGTTTTTT
TRBJ2-3,TRBV10-3,NA,TRBD2,CAISGTSGRPSTDTQYF,TGTGCCATCAGCGGGACTAGCGGGAGACCTAGCACAGATACGCAGTATTTT
TRBJ2-7,TRBV6-5,NA,NA,CASPGHNLSEQYF,TGTGCCAGTCCGGGACACAACCTTAGCGAGCAGTACTTC
TRBJ1-1,TRBV7-8,NA,TRBD1,CASSRDRGPRTEAFF,TGTGCCAGCAGCAGAGACAGGGGTCCCCGCACTGAAGCTTTCTTT
TRBJ1-1,TRBV7-3,NA,TRBD1,CASSLDRATEAFF,TGTGCCAGCAGTTTGGACAGGGCCACTGAAGCTTTCTTT
TRBJ1-1,TRBV28,NA,NA,CASTPLGASEAFF,TGTGCCAGCACCCCCCTTGGGGCCTCTGAAGCTTTCTTT
TRBJ1-1,TRBV4-3,NA,NA,CASSQDVGRNTEAFF,TGCGCCAGCAGCCAAGACGTAGGGAGGAACACTGAAGCTTTCTTT
TRBJ2-2,TRBV7-9,few,NA,CASSRRGGRTGELFF,TGTGCCAGCAGCAGGCGGGGAGGCCGCACCGGGGAGCTGTTTTTT
TRBJ1-1,TRBV7-3,NA,NA,CASSLTDKTEAFF,TGTGCCAGCAGCTTAACCGACAAGACTGAAGCTTTCTTT
TRBJ2-1,TRBV28,NA,TRBD1,CASSSSGTGGAYDEQFF,TGTGCCAGCAGTTCCTCCGGGACAGGGGGTGCCTACGATGAGCAGTTCTTC
TRBJ2-7,TRBV5-5,NA,TRBD1,CASSRPRGHEQYF,TGTGCCAGCAGCCGTCCCAGGGGGCACGAGCAGTACTTC
TRBJ2-5,TRBV7-2,NA,NA,CASSFGAETQYF,TGTGCCAGCAGCTTCGGAGCGGAGACCCAGTACTTC
TRBJ2-1,TRBV24-1,NA,NA,CATSSGAGVWNEQFF,TGTGCCACGTCGTCGGGGGCGGGAGTGTGGAATGAGCAGTTCTTC
TRBJ2-1,TRBV7-2,NA,NA,CASSLAGGYSYNEQFF,TGTGCCAGCAGCTTAGCCGGCGGGTACTCCTACAATGAGCAGTTCTTC
TRBJ2-1,TRBV7-3,NA,NA,CASSFGSSSYNEQFF,TGTGCCAGCAGCTTCGGGTCGTCGTCCTACAATGAGCAGTTCTTC
TRBJ2-7,TRBV4-3,NA,TRBD1,CASSQDETGSEQYF,TGCGCCAGCAGCCAAGACGAGACAGGGTCAGAGCAGTACTTC
TRBJ1-2,TRBV28,few,TRBD1,CASRLEGQGAYGYTF,TGTGCCAGCAGACTTGAGGGACAGGGGGCCTATGGCTACACCTTC
TRBJ2-3,TRBV19,NA,NA,CASSRLVPTDTQYF,TGTGCCAGTAGCCGACTAGTTCCCACAGATACGCAGTATTTT
TRBJ1-2,TRBV19,NA,TRBD1,CASRDRGRSGYTF,TGTGCCAGTCGGGACAGGGGGCGGAGTGGCTACACCTTC
TRBJ2-2,TRBV6-4,NA,TRBD2,CASTESGVGTGELFF,TGTGCCAGTACCGAAAGCGGGGTCGGGACCGGGGAGCTGTTTTTT
TRBJ2-2,TRBV18,NA,NA,CASSQRRGAGELFF,TGTGCCAGCTCACAAAGAAGGGGCGCCGGGGAGCTGTTTTTT
TRBJ2-1,TRBV28,NA,NA,CASSAGQLFYNEQFF,TGTGCCAGCAGCGCGGGACAGTTATTTTACAATGAGCAGTTCTTC
TRBJ1-1,TRBV19,NA,TRBD1,CASSRGQRMNTEAFF,TGTGCCAGTAGTAGGGGACAGAGAATGAACACTGAAGCTTTCTTT
TRBJ2-7,TRBV7-2,NA,NA,CASSLSPGLYEQYF,TGTGCCAGCAGCTTATCTCCAGGACTGTACGAGCAGTACTTC
TRBJ1-6,TRBV28,NA,NA,CASSLRSNLHF,TGTGCCAGCAGTTTGAGATCGAACCTCCACTTT
TRBJ2-2,TRBV7-2,NA,NA,CASSQLRAGELFF,TGTGCCAGCAGCCAGCTGCGGGCCGGGGAGCTGTTTTTT
TRBJ1-5,TRBV7-9,NA,NA,CASSFFGGGRNQPQHF,TGTGCCAGCAGCTTCTTCGGCGGGGGGCGGAATCAGCCCCAGCATTTT
TRBJ2-3,TRBV4-1,NA,NA,CATERREGTDTQYF,TGCGCCACCGAGAGGAGGGAGGGCACAGATACGCAGTATTTT
TRBJ2-7,TRBV4-3,NA,TRBD1,CASSQGMADRGDYEQYF,TGCGCCAGCAGCCAAGGGATGGCCGACAGGGGGGACTACGAGCAGTACTTC
TRBJ1-1,TRBV6-5,NA,NA,CASSYRITNEAFF,TGTGCCAGCAGTTACCGAATAACAAATGAAGCTTTCTTT
TRBJ2-5,TRBV11-2,NA,TRBD2,CASIREAGLQETQYF,TGTGCCAGCATTCGGGAGGCAGGCTTACAAGAGACCCAGTACTTC
TRBJ1-1,TRBV18,NA,TRBD1,CASSPNTGVEAFF,TGTGCCAGCTCACCAAACACAGGGGTTGAAGCTTTCTTT
TRBJ1-1,TRBV28,NA,NA,CASRLPGGGRLTEAFF,TGTGCCAGCAGGCTCCCGGGGGGCGGAAGGTTAACTGAAGCTTTCTTT
TRBJ2-2,TRBV27,NA,TRBD1,CASSSTGTGWPGELFF,TGTGCCAGCAGTTCTACCGGGACAGGGTGGCCCGGGGAGCTGTTTTTT
TRBJ1-1,TRBV27,NA,NA,CASRRAGRYTEAFF,TGTGCCAGCCGAAGGGCGGGGAGGTACACTGAAGCTTTCTTT
TRBJ2-3,TRBV7-9,NA,TRBD1,CASSLTSQQGFSDTQYF,TGTGCCAGCAGCTTAACCTCCCAACAGGGGTTCAGCGATACGCAGTATTTT
TRBJ2-2,TRBV5-1,NA,TRBD2,CASSLDGGDTGELFF,TGCGCCAGCAGCCTTGACGGGGGGGACACCGGGGAGCTGTTTTTT
TRBJ2-6,TRBV7-9,NA,NA,CASSPQRTGANVLTF,TGTGCCAGCAGCCCCCAGCGGACTGGGGCCAACGTCCTGACTTTC
TRBJ1-4,TRBV30,NA,TRBD1,CAWGQGAGNEKLFF,TGTGCCTGGGGGCAGGGGGCTGGTAATGAAAAACTGTTTTTT
TRBJ2-5,TRBV29-1,NA,NA,CSVEGGPEETQYF,TGCAGCGTTGAAGGTGGCCCCGAAGAGACCCAGTACTTC
TRBJ2-5,TRBV27,NA,NA,CASSLSAGETQYF,TGTGCCAGCAGTTTATCGGCAGGGGAGACCCAGTACTTC
TRBJ2-1,TRBV6-5,NA,NA,CASTLRNEQFF,TGTGCCAGCACTCTAAGAAATGAGCAGTTCTTC